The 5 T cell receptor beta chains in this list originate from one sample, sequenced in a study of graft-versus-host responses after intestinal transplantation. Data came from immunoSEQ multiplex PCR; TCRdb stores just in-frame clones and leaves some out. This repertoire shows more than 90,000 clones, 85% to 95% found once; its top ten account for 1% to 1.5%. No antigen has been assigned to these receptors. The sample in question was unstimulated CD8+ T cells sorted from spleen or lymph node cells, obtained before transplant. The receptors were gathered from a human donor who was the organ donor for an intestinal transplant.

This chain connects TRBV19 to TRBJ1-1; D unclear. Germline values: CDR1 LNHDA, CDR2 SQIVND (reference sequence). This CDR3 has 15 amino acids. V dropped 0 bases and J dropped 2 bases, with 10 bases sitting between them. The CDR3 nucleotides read TGTGCCAGTAGTATAGATCAACAAGGTAACACTGAAGCTTTCTTT. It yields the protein CASSIDQQGNTEAFF.

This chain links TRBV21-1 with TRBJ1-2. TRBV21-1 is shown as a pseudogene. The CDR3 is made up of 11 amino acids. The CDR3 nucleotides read TGTGCCAGCTCCGCGGGACGGGGCTACACCTTC. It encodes CASSAGRGYTF.

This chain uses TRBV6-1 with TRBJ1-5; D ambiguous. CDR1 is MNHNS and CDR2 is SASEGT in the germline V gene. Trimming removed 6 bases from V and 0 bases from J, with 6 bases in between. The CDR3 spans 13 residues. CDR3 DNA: TGTGCCAGCAGGGGATATAGCAATCAGCCCCAGCATTTT. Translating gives CASRGYSNQPQHF.

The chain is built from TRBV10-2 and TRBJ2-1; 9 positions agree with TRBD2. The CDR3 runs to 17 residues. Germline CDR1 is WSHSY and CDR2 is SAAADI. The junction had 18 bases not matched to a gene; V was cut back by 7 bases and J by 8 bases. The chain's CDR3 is CASTEWFAGGPDDEQFF. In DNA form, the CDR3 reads TGCGCCAGCACCGAATGGTTCGCGGGAGGGCCAGACGATGAGCAGTTCTTC.

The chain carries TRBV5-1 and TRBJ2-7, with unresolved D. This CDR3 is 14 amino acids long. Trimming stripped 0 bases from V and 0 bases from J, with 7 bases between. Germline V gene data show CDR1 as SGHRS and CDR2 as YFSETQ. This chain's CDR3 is CASSLGVNSYEQYF. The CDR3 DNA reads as TGCGCCAGCAGCTTGGGAGTGAACTCCTACGAGCAGTACTTC.